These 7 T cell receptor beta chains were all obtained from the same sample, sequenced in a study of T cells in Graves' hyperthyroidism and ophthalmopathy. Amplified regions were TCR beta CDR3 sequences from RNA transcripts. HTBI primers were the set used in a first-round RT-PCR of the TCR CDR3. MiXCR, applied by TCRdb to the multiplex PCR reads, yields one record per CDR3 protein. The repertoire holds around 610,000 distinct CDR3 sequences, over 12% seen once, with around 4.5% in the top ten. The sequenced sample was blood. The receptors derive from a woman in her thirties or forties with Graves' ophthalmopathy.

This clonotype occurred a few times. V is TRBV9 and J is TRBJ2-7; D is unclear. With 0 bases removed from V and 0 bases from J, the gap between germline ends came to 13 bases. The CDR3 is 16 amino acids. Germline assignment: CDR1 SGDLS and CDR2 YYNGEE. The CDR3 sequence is CASSVGAFPSSYEQYF. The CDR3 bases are TGTGCCAGCAGCGTAGGAGCATTCCCCAGCTCCTACGAGCAGTACTTC.

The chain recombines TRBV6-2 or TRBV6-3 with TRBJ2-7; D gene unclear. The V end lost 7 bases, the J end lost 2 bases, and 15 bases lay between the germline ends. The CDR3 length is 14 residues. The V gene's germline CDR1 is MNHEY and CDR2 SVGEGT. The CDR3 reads CASTKISPAYEQYF. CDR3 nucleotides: TGTGCCAGCACCAAGATTTCACCGGCCTACGAGCAGTACTTC.

The CDR3 region is CASSEEQGGQPQHF. In nucleotides, the CDR3 is TGTGCCAGCAGTGAGGAACAGGGTGGCCAGCCCCAGCATTTT. V and J are TRBV2 and TRBJ1-5; D might be TRBD1 (6 bases). CDR1 is SNHLY and CDR2 is FYNNEI in the germline V gene. The CDR3 sequence is 14 residues long. V was trimmed by 3 bases and J by 7 bases, leaving 13 bases between them.

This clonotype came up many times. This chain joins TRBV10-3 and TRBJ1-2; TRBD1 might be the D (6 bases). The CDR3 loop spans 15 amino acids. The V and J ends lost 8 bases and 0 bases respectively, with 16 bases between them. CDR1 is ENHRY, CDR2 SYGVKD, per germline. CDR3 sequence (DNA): TGTGCCATCGCGACAGGCTCTTGGGCTAACTATGGCTACACCTTC. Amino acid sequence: CAIATGSWANYGYTF.

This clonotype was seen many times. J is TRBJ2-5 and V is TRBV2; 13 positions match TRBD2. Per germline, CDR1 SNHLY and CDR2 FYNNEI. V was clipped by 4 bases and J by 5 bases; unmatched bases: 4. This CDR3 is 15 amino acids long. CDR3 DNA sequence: TGTGCCAGCAGTGGGACTAGCGGGAGAGATGAGACCCAGTACTTC. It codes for CASSGTSGRDETQYF.

The CDR3 here is CASRLAGLETQYF. Written as DNA, the CDR3 is TGTGCCAGCAGGCTAGCGGGACTTGAGACCCAGTACTTC. The chain couples TRBV7-2 to TRBJ2-5, with TRBD2 matching 9 bases. Trimming removed 6 bases from V and 5 bases from J; junction bases left unmatched: 4. The germline V gene encodes CDR1 SGHTA and CDR2 FQGNSA. This CDR3 has 13 residues.

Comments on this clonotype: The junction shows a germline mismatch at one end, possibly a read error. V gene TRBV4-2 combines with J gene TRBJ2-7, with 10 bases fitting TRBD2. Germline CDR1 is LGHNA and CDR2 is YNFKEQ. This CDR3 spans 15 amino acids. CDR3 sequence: CANSTAGTSVHEQYF. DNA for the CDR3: TGTGCCAACAGCACGGCCGGGACTAGCGTTCACGAGCAGTACTTC.